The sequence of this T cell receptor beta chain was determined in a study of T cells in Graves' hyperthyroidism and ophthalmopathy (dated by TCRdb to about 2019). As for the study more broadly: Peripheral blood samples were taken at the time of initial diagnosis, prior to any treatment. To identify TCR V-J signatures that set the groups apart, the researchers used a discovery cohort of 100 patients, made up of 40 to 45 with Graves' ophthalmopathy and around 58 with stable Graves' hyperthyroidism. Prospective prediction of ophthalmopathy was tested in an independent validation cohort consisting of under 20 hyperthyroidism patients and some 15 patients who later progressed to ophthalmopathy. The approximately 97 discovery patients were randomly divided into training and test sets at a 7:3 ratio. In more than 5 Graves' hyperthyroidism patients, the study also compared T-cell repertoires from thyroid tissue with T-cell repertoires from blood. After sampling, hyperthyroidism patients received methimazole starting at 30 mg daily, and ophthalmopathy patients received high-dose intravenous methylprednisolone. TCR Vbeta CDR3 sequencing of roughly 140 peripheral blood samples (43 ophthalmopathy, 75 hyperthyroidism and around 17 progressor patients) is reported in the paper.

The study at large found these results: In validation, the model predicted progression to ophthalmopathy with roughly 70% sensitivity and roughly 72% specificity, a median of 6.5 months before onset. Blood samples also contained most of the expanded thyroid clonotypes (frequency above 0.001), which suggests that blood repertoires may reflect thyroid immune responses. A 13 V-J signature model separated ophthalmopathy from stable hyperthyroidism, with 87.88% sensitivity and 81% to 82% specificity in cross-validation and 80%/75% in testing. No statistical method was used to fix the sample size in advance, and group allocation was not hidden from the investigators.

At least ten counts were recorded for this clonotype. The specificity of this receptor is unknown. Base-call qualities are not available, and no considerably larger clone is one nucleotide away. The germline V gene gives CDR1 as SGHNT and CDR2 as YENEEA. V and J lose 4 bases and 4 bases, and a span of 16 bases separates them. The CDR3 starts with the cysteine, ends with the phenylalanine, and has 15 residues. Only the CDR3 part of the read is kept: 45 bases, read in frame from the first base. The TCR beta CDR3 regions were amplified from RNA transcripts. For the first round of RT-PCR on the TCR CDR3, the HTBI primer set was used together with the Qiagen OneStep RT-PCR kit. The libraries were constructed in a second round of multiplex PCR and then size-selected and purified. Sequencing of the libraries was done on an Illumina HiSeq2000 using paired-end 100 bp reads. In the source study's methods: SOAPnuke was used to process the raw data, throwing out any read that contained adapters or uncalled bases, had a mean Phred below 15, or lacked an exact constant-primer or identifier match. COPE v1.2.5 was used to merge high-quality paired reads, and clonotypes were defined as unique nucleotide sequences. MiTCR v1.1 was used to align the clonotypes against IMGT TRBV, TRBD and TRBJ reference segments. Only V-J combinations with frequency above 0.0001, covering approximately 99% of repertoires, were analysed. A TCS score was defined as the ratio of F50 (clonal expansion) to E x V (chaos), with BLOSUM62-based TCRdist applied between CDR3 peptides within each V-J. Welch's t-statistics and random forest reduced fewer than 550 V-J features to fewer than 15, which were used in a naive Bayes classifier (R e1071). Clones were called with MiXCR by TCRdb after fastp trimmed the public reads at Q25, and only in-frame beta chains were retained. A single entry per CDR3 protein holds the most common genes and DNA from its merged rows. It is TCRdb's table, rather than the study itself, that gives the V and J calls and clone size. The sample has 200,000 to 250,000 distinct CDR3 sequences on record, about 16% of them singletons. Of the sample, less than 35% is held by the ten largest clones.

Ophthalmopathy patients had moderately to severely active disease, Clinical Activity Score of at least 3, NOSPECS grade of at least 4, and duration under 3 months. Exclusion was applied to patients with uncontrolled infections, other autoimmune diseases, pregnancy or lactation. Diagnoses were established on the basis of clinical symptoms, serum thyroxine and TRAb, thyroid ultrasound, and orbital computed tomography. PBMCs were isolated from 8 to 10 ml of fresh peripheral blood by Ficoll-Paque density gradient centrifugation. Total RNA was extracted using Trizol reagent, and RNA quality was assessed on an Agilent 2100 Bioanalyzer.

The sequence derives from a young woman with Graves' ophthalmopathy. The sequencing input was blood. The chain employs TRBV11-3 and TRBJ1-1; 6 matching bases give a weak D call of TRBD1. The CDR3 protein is CASSYNRGPSTEAFF. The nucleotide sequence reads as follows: TGTGCCAGCAGCTACAACCGGGGGCCGAGCACTGAAGCTTTCTTT.